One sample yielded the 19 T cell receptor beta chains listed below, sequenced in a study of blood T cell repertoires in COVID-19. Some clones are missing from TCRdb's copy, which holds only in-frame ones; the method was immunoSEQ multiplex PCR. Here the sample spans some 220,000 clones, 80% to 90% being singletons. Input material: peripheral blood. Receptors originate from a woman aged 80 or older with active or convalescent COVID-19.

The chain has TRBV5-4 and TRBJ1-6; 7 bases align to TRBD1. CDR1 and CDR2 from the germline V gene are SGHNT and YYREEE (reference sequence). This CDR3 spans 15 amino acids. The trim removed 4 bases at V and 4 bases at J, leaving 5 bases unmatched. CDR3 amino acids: CASSKGDSYNSPLHF. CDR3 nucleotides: TGTGCCAGCAGCAAGGGGGACAGTTATAATTCACCCCTCCACTTT.

Here the CDR3 DNA reads TGCGCCAGCAGCTTAAGAGGGGGTACGAATGAGCAGTTCTTC. Protein: CASSLRGGTNEQFF. V and J are TRBV5-1 and TRBJ2-1; tentative D call: TRBD1 (6 bases). Germline V gene sequence: CDR1 SGHRS, CDR2 YFSETQ. The V and J ends lost 2 bases and 7 bases respectively, with 13 bases between them. CDR3 length: 14 residues.

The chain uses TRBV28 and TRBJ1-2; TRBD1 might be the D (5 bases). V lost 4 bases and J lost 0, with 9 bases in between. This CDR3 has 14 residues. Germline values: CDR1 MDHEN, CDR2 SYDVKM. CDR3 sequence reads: CASSSAGANYGYTF. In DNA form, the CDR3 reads TGTGCCAGCAGTTCCGCGGGGGCTAACTATGGCTACACCTTC.

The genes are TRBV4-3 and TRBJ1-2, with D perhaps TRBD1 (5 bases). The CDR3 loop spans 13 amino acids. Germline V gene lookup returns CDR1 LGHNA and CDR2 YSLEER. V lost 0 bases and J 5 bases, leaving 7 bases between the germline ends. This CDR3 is CASSQDRQYGYTF. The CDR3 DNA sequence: TGCGCCAGCAGCCAAGATCGACAGTATGGCTACACCTTC.

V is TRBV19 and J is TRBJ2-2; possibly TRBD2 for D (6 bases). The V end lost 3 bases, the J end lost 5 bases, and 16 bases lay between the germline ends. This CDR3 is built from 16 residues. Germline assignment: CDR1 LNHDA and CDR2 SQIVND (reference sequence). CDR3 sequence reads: CASSIGGGGGTGELFF. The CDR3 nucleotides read TGTGCCAGTAGTATCGGTGGGGGAGGAGGAACCGGGGAGCTGTTTTTT.

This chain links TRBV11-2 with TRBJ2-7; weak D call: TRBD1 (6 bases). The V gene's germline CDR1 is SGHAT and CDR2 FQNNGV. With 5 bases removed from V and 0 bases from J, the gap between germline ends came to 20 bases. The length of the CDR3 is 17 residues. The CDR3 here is CASSPRPPGQYSYEQYF. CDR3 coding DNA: TGTGCCAGCAGCCCTCGGCCCCCTGGACAGTACTCCTACGAGCAGTACTTC.

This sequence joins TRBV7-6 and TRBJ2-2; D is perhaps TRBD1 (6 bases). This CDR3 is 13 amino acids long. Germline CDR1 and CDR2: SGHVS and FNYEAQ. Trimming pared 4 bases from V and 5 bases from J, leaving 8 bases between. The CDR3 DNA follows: TGTGCCAGCAGCTCACAGGGTACCGGGGAGCTGTTTTTT. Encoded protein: CASSSQGTGELFF.

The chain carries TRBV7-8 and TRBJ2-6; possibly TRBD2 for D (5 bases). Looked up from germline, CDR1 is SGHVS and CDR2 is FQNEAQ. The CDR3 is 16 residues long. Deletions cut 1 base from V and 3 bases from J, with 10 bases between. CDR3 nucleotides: TGTGCCAGCAGCTTAGGGTACGGGGTTGGGGCCAACGTCCTGACTTTC. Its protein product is CASSLGYGVGANVLTF.

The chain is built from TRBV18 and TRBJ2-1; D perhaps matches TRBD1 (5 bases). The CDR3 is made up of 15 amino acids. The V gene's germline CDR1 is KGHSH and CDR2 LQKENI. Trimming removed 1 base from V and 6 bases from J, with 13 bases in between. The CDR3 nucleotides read TGTGCCAGCTCACCACAGGGTAAGGGGTCCAATGAGCAGTTCTTC. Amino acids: CASSPQGKGSNEQFF.

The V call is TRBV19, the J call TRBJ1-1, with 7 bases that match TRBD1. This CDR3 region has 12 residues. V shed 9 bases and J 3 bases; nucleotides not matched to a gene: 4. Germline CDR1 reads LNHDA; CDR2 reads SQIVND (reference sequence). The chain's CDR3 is CASSDRDTEAFF. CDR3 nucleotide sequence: TGTGCCAGCAGCGACAGGGACACTGAAGCTTTCTTT.

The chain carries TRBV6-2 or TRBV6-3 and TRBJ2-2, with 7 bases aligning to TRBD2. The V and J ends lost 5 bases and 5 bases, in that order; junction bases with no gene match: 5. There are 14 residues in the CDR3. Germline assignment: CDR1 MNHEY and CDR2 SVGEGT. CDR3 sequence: CASSPQAGTGELFF. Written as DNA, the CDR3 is TGTGCCAGCAGTCCACAAGCGGGAACCGGGGAGCTGTTTTTT.

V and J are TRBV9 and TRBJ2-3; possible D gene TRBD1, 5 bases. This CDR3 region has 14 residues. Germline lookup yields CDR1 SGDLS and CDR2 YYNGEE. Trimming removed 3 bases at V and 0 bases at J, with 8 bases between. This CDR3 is CASSGRVSTDTQYF. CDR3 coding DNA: TGTGCCAGCAGCGGCAGGGTCAGCACAGATACGCAGTATTTT.

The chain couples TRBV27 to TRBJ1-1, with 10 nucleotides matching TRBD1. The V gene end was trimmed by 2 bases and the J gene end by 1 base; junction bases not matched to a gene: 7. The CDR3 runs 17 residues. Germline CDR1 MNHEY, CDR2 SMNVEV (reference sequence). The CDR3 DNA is TGTGCCAGCAGTTTAGACAGGGGGCAAGCGAGGAACACTGAAGCTTTCTTT. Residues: CASSLDRGQARNTEAFF.

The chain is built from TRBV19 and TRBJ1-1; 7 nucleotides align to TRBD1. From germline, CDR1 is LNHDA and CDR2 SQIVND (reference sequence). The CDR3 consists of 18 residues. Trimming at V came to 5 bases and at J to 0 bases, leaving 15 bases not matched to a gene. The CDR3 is CASSLGSGQSIMNTEAFF. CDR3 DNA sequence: TGTGCCAGTAGTCTCGGATCGGGACAGTCGATCATGAACACTGAAGCTTTCTTT.

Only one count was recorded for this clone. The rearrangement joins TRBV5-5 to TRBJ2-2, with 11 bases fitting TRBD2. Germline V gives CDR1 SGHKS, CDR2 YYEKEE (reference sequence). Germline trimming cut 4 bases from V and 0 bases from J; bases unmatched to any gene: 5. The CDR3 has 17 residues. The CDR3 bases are TGTGCCAGCAGCAAAGGGACTAGCGGATCGAACACCGGGGAGCTGTTTTTT. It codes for CASSKGTSGSNTGELFF.

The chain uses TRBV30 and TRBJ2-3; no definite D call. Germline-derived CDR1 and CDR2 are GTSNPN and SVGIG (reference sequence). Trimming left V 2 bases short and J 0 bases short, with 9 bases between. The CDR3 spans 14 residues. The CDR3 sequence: CAWSSATSTDTQYF. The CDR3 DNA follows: TGTGCCTGGAGTAGCGCGACTAGCACAGATACGCAGTATTTT. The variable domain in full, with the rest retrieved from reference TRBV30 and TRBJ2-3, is SQTIHQWPATLVQPVGSPLSLECTVEGTSNPNLYWYRQAAGRGLQLLFYSVGIGQISSEVPQNLSASRPQDRQFILSSKKLLLSDSGFYLCAWSSATSTDTQYFGPGTRLTVL.

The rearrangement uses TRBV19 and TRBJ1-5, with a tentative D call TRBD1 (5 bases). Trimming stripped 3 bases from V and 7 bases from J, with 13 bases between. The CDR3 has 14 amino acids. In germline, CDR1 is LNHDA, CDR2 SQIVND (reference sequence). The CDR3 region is CASSIWGQEQPQHF. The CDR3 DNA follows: TGTGCCAGTAGTATTTGGGGCCAGGAACAGCCCCAGCATTTT.

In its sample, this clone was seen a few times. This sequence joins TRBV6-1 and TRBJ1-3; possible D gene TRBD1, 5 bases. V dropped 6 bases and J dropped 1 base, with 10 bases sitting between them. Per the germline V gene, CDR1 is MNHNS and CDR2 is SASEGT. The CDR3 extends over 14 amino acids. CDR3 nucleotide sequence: TGTGCCAGCAGCCGGGGACTTTCTGGAAACACCATATATTTT. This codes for CASSRGLSGNTIYF.

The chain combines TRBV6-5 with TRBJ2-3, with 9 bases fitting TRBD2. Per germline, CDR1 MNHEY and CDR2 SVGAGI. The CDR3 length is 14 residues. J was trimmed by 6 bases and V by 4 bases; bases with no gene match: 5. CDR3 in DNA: TGTGCCAGCAGTTCCTACGGGACTAGCGATACGCAGTATTTT. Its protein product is CASSSYGTSDTQYF.